Shown below are 9 T cell receptor beta chains from a single sample sequenced in a study of blood T cell repertoires in COVID-19. This table comes from immunoSEQ multiplex PCR, and its TCRdb copy is limited to in-frame clones, with some not included. This sample has hundreds of thousands of clones, with around nine tenths found just once. Sequenced sample: PBMCs or T cells enriched from blood (not recorded which). Every receptor here comes from a middle-aged woman who had recovered from COVID-19.

This chain joins TRBV7-2 and TRBJ1-2, with 9 bases lining up with TRBD1. Losses at the gene ends were 3 bases for V and 3 bases for J; bases not matched to a gene: 5. CDR3 length: 15 amino acids. Germline loops: CDR1 SGHTA, CDR2 FQGNSA. In DNA, the CDR3 is TGTGCCAGCAGCTTGGGACAGGGAGAATACTATGGCTACACCTTC. Amino acid sequence: CASSLGQGEYYGYTF.

V usage is TRBV18 and J usage is TRBJ1-5, with 9 positions matching TRBD1. CDR1 KGHSH and CDR2 LQKENI come from the germline V gene. The V gene end was trimmed by 3 bases and the J gene end by 2 bases; junction bases not matched to a gene: 5. The CDR3 extends over 16 amino acids. The CDR3 sequence: CASSPGQGTGNQPQHF. The CDR3 DNA follows: TGTGCCAGCTCACCGGGACAGGGCACAGGCAATCAGCCCCAGCATTTT.

The chain employs TRBV27 and TRBJ2-5; 9 bases agree with TRBD2. The V gene's germline CDR1 is MNHEY and CDR2 SMNVEV (reference sequence). J gave up 5 bases and V 4 bases, and 17 bases lay outside the gene matches. The CDR3 sequence is 18 residues long. The CDR3 nucleotides read TGTGCCAGCAGTTCCCTTTCGGTAGCGGGAGTGATAGTGGAGACCCAGTACTTC. This gives the protein CASSSLSVAGVIVETQYF.

The chain recombines TRBV30 with TRBJ2-7; D is possibly TRBD1 (6 bases). V gave up 1 base and J gave up 4 bases, with 8 bases separating them. The CDR3 loop spans 12 amino acids. The germline CDR1 and CDR2 sequences are GTSNPN and SVGIG (reference sequence). CDR3 bases: TGTGCCTGGAGTGAAGGACAGTACGAGCAGTACTTC. It specifies CAWSEGQYEQYF.

The chain links TRBV2 to TRBJ1-5; D is perhaps TRBD1 (5 bases). Germline-derived CDR1 and CDR2 are SNHLY and FYNNEI. V was pared by 1 base and J by 5 bases, with 12 bases between. The CDR3 loop spans 15 amino acids. The CDR3 nucleotides are TGTGCCAGCAGTGAAGAGGCAGGGTCGTATCAGCCCCAGCATTTT. Translating gives CASSEEAGSYQPQHF.

This clone has just a few counts. J is TRBJ2-5 and V is TRBV4-3; tentatively, D is TRBD1 (6 bases). The CDR3 is made up of 15 amino acids. CDR1 is LGHNA, CDR2 YSLEER, per germline. Trimming shortened V by 1 base and J by 4 bases, and 13 bases separated the two germline ends. Written as DNA, the CDR3 is TGCGCCAGCAGCCAAGGAAGACAGGCTCGAGAGACCCAGTACTTC. This codes for CASSQGRQARETQYF.

The rearrangement joins TRBV28 to TRBJ2-7; possible D gene TRBD1, 5 bases. V was shortened by 7 bases and J by 6 bases, with 16 bases between the two germline ends. The CDR3 has 13 residues. CDR1 is MDHEN and CDR2 is SYDVKM in the germline V gene. The CDR3 DNA reads as TGTGCCAGCACGGACCACAGTAGGGGCGAGCAGTACTTC. Amino acids: CASTDHSRGEQYF.

In its sample, this clone was seen once. The rearrangement uses TRBV7-2 and TRBJ1-5, with D unclear. Trimming pared 0 bases from V and 4 bases from J, leaving 13 bases between. CDR3 length: 16 residues. In germline, CDR1 is SGHTA, CDR2 FQGNSA. CDR3 bases: TGTGCCAGCAGCTTAGCGGGCAGAACCTCTAATCAGCCCCAGCATTTT. It codes for CASSLAGRTSNQPQHF.

CDR3 sequence reads: CASSTIDRAPAANTGELFF. The DNA of the CDR3 is TGTGCCAGCAGCACGATCGACAGGGCCCCCGCCGCGAACACCGGGGAGCTGTTTTTT. V usage is TRBV21-1 and J usage is TRBJ2-2; the table's D gene call, TRBD1, was not cross checked with the DNA. TRBV21-1 is annotated as a pseudogene. This CDR3 has 19 amino acids.